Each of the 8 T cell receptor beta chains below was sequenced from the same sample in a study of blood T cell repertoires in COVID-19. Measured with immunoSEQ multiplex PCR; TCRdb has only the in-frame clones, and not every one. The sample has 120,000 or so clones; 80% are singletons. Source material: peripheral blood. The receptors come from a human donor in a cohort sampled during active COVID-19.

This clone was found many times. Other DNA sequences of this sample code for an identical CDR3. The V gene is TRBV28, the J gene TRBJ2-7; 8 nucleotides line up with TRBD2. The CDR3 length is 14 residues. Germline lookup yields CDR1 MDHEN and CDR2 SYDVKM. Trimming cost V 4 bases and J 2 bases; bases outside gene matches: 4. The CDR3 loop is CASSSRTSPYEQYF. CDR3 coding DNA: TGTGCCAGCAGTTCCCGGACTAGCCCCTACGAGCAGTACTTC.

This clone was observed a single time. CDR3 amino acids: CASSPAWQGGAEAFF. In DNA form, the CDR3 reads TGTGCCAGTAGCCCAGCGTGGCAGGGGGGCGCTGAAGCTTTCTTT. The chain uses TRBV19 and TRBJ1-1, with 7 bases lining up with TRBD1. Germline CDR1 and CDR2: LNHDA and SQIVND (reference sequence). This CDR3 region has 15 residues. V was clipped by 6 bases and J by 6 bases; unmatched bases: 13.

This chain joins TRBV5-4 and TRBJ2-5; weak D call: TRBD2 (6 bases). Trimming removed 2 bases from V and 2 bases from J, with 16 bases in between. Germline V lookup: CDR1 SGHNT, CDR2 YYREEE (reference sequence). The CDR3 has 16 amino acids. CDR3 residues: CASSFGLLADQETQYF. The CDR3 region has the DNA TGTGCCAGCAGCTTTGGGTTACTAGCAGATCAAGAGACCCAGTACTTC.

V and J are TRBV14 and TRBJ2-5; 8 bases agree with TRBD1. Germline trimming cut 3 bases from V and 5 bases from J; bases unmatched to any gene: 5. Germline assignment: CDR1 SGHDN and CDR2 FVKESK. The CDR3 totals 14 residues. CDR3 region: CASSQAGGWETQYF. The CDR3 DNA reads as TGTGCCAGCAGCCAGGCAGGGGGCTGGGAGACCCAGTACTTC.

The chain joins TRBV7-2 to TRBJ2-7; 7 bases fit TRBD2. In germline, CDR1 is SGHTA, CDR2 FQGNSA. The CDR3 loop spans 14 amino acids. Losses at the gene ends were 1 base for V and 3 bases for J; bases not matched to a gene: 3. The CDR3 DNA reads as TGTGCCAGCAGCTTAGTGGGGGGGGACTACGAGCAGTACTTC. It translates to CASSLVGGDYEQYF.

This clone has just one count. As DNA, the CDR3 is TGTGCCACCAGTGGAGGAGGGGATCTCGGGTGGCATTTT. Protein product: CATSGGGDLGWHF. The chain carries TRBV24-1 and TRBJ1-5; a possible D gene is TRBD1 (5 bases). The CDR3 is 13 amino acids. Germline V gives CDR1 KGHDR, CDR2 SFDVKD. V was cut by 5 bases and J by 15 bases, with 19 bases left in between.

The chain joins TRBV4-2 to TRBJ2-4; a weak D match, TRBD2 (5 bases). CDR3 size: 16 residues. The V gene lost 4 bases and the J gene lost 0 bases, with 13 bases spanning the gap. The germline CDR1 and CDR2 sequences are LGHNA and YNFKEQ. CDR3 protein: CASSRSGLLAKNIQYF. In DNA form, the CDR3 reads TGTGCCAGCAGCCGTTCAGGACTCTTAGCCAAAAACATTCAGTACTTC.

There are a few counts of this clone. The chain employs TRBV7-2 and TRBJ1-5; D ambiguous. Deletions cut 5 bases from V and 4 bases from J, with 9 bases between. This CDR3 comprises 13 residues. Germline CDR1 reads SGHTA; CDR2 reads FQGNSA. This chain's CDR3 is CASSLGPNQPQHF. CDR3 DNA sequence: TGTGCCAGCAGCCTTGGGCCGAATCAGCCCCAGCATTTT.